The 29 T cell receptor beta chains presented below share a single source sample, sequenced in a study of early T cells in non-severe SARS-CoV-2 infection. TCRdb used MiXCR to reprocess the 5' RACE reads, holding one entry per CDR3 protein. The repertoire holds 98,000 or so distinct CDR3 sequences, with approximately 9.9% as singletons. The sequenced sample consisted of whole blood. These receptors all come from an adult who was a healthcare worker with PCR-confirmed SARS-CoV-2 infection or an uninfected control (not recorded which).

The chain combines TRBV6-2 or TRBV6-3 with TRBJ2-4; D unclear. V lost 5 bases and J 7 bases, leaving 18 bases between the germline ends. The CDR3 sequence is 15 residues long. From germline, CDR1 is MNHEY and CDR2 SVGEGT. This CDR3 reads CASSPMREVVNIQYF. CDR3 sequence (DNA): TGTGCCAGCAGTCCGATGAGAGAGGTGGTGAACATTCAGTACTTC.

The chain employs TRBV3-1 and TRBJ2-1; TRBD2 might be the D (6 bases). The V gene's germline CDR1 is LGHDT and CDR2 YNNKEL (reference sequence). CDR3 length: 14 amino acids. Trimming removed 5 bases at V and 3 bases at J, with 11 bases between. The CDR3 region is CASSWGGDYNEQFF. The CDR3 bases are TGTGCCAGCAGCTGGGGCGGGGACTACAATGAGCAGTTCTTC.

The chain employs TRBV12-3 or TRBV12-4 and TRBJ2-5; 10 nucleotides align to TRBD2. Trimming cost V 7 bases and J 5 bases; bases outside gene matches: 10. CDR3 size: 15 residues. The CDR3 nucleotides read TGTGCCAGCAACCGAAGACTAGCGGGCCACGAGACCCAGTACTTC. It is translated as CASNRRLAGHETQYF.

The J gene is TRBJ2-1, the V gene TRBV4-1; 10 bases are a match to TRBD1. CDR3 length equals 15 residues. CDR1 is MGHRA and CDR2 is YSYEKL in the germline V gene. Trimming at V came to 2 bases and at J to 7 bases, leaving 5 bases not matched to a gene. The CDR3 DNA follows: TGCGCCAGCAGCCAATGGGACAGGGGTCTTAATGAGCAGTTCTTC. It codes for CASSQWDRGLNEQFF.

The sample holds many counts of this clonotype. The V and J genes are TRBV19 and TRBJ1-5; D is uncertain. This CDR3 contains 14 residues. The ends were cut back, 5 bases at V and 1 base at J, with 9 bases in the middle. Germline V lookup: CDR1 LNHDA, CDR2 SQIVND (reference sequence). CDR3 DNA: TGTGCCAGTAGTCTCCCCGACAGCAATCAGCCCCAGCATTTT. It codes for CASSLPDSNQPQHF.

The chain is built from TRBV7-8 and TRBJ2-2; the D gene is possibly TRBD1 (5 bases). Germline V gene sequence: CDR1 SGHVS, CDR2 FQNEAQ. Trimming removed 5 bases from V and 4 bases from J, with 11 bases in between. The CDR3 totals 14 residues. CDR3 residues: CASSKRDSTGELFF. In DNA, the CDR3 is TGTGCCAGCAGCAAAAGAGACAGCACCGGGGAGCTGTTTTTT.

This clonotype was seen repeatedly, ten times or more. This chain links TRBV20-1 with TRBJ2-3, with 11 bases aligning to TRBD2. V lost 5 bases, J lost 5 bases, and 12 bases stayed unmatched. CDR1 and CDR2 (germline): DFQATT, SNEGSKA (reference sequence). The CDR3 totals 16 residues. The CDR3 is CSAGTSSGRWGDTQYF. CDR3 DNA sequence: TGCAGTGCTGGGACTTCTAGCGGGAGGTGGGGAGATACGCAGTATTTT.

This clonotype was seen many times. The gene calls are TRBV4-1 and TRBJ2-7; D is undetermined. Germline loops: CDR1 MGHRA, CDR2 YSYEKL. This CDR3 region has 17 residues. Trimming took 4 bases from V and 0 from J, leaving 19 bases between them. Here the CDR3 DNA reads TGCGCCAGCAGCCCCTTAGATCTTGGTTTAAGCTCCTACGAGCAGTACTTC. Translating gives CASSPLDLGLSSYEQYF.

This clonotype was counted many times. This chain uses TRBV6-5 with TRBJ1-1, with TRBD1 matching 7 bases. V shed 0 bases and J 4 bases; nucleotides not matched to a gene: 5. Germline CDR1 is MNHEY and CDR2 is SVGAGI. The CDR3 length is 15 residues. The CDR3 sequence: CASSYSKGGGTEAFF. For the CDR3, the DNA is TGTGCCAGCAGTTACTCGAAAGGGGGCGGCACTGAAGCTTTCTTT.

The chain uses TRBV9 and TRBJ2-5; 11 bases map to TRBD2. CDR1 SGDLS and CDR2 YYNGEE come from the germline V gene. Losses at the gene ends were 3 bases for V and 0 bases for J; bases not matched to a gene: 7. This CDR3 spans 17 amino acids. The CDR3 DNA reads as TGTGCCAGCAGCGGACTAGCGGGGAAGGGCTACCAAGAGACCCAGTACTTC. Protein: CASSGLAGKGYQETQYF.

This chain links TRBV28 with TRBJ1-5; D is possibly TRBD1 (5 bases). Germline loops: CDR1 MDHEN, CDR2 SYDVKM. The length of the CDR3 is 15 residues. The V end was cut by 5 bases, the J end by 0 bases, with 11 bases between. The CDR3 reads CASSGGDYSNQPQHF. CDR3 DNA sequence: TGTGCCAGCAGTGGAGGGGATTATAGCAATCAGCCCCAGCATTTT. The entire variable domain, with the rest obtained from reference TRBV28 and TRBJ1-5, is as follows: DVKVTQSSRYLVKRTGEKVFLECVQDMDHENMFWYRQDPGLGLRLIYFSYDVKMKEKGDIPEGYSVSREKKERFSLILESASTNQTSMYLCASSGGDYSNQPQHFGDGTRLSIL.

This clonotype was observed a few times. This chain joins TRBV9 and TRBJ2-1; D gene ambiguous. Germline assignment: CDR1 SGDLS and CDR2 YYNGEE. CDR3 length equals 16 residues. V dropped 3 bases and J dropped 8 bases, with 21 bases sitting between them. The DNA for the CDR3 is TGTGCCAGCAGCGCAACTGGTCTTAGCCGGCCACATGAGCAGTTCTTC. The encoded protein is CASSATGLSRPHEQFF.

The CDR3 DNA follows: TGTGCCAGCAGCCGACTAGCGGAGTCCTACGAGCAGTACTTC. Its translation is CASSRLAESYEQYF. J is TRBJ2-7 and V is TRBV6-5, with 9 bases identical to TRBD2. The CDR3 length is 14 residues. Losses at the gene ends were 6 bases for V and 1 base for J; bases not matched to a gene: 4. Germline V lookup: CDR1 MNHEY, CDR2 SVGAGI.

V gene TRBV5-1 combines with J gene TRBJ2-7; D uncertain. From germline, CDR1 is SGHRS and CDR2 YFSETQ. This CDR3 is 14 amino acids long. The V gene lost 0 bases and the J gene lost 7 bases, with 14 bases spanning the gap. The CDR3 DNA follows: TGCGCCAGCAGCTTGGGCCCCTACGAGAGGGAGCAGTACTTC. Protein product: CASSLGPYEREQYF.

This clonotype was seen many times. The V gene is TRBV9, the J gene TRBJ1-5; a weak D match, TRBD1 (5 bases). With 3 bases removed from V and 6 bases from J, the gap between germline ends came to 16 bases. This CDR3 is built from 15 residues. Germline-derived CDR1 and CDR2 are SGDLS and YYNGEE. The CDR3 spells CASSAQGATGQPQHF. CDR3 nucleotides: TGTGCCAGCAGCGCACAAGGGGCAACTGGTCAGCCCCAGCATTTT.

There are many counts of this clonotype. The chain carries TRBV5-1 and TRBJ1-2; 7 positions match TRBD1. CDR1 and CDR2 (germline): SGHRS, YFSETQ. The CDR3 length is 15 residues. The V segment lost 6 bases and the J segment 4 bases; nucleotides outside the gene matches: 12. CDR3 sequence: CASTAAGGLGYGYTF. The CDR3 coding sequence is TGCGCCAGCACGGCGGCAGGGGGTTTGGGCTATGGCTACACCTTC. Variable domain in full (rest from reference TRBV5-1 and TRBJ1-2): KAGVTQTPRYLIKTRGQQVTLSCSPISGHRSVSWYQQTPGQGLQFLFEYFSETQRNKGNFPGRFSGRQFSNSRSEMNVSTLELGDSALYLCASTAAGGLGYGYTFGSGTRLTVV.

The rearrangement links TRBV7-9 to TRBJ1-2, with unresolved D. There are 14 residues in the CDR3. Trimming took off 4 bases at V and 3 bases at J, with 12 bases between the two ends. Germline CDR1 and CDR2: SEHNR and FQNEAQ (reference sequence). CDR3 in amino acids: CASSSRTAYYGYTF. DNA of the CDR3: TGTGCCAGCAGCTCCCGGACGGCTTACTATGGCTACACCTTC.

CDR3 sequence reads: CASSLVGGPDEQYF. In nucleotides, the CDR3 is TGTGCCAGCAGTTTAGTGGGAGGGCCCGACGAGCAGTACTTC. V gene TRBV27 combines with J gene TRBJ2-7, with 7 nucleotides matching TRBD2. Unmatched junction bases numbered 6, after V lost 2 bases and J lost 5 bases. Germline V gene data show CDR1 as MNHEY and CDR2 as SMNVEV (reference sequence). The CDR3 spans 14 residues.

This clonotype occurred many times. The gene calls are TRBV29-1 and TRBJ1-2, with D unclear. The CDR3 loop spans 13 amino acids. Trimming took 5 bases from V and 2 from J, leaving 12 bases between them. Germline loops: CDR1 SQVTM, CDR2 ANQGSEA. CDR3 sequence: CSVPRGVNYGYTF. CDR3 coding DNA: TGCAGCGTTCCCCGTGGGGTAAACTATGGCTACACCTTC.

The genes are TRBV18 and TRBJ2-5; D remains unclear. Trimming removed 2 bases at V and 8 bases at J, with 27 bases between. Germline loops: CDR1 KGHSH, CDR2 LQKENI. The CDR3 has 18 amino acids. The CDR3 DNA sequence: TGTGCCAGCTCACCAAGGCCTGCCCACGATGAGCGAAGAGGCACCCAGTACTTC. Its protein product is CASSPRPAHDERRGTQYF.

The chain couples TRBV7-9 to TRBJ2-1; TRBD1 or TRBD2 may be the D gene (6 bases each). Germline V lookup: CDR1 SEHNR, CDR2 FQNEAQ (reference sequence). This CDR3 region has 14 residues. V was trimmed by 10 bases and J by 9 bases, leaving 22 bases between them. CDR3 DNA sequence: TGTGCCACATCAGGGGAGGCTAGTTCGGTTGAGCAGTTCTTC. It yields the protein CATSGEASSVEQFF.

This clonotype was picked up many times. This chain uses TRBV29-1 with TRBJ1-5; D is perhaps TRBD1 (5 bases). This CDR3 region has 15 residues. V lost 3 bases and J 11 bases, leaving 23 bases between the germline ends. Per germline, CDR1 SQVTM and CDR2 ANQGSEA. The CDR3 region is CSVEVGRAGISAQHF. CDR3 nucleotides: TGCAGCGTTGAGGTGGGCAGGGCCGGTATATCGGCCCAGCATTTT.

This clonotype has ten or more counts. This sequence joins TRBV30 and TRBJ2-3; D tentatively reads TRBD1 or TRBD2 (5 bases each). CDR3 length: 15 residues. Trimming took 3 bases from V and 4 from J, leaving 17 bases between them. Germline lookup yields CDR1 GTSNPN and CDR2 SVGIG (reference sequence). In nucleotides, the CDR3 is TGTGCCTGGAGCGGGGACCCTCGAGGGGCAGATACGCAGTATTTT. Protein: CAWSGDPRGADTQYF.

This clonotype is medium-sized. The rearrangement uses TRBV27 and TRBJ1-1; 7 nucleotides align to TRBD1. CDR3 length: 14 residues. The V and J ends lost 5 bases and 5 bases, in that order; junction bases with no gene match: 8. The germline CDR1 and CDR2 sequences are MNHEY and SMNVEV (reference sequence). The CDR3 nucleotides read TGTGCCAGCAGTGTAGGACAGGTTCGAACTGAAGCTTTCTTT. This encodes CASSVGQVRTEAFF.

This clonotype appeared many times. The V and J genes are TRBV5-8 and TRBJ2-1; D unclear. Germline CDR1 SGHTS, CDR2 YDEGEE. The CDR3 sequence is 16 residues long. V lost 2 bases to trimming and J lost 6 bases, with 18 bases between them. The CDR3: CASSLVRVFYPNEQFF. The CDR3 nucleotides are TGTGCCAGCAGCTTAGTTAGGGTTTTCTACCCCAATGAGCAGTTCTTC. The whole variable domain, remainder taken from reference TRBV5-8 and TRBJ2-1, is EAGVTQSPTHLIKTRGQQATLRCSPISGHTSVYWYQQALGLGLQFLLWYDEGEERNRGNFPPRFSGRQFPNYSSELNVNALELEDSALYLCASSLVRVFYPNEQFFGPGTRLTVL.

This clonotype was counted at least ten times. The CDR3 here is CASSLILAAALNNEQFF. The CDR3 nucleotides are TGTGCCAGCAGCCTAATCCTAGCTGCGGCACTTAACAATGAGCAGTTCTTC. This chain links TRBV7-2 with TRBJ2-1, with D maybe TRBD2 (5 bases). V was cut by 5 bases and J by 5 bases, with 22 bases left in between. Germline assignment: CDR1 SGHTA and CDR2 FQGNSA. This CDR3 has 17 amino acids.

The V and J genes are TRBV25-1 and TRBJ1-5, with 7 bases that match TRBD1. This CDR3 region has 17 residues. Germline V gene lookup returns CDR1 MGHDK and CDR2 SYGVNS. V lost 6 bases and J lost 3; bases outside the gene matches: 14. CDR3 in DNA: TGTGCCAGCAGGACGGAGGTTACAGGGGTTTTCAATCAGCCCCAGCATTTT. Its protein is CASRTEVTGVFNQPQHF.

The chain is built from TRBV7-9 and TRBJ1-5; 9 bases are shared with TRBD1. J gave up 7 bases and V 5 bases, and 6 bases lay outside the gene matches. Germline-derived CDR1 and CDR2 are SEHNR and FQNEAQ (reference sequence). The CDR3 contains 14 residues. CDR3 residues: CASSPGTGQQPQHF. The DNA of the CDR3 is TGTGCCAGCAGCCCCGGGACAGGGCAACAGCCCCAGCATTTT.

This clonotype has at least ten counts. CDR3 sequence (DNA): TGTGCCAGCAGGAGGACTAGCGGACAACCGAACACCGGGGAGCTGTTTTTT. Translating gives CASRRTSGQPNTGELFF. The chain has TRBV2 and TRBJ2-2, with 10 bases that match TRBD2. Trimming cost V 6 bases and J 0 bases; bases outside gene matches: 7. CDR1 is SNHLY, CDR2 FYNNEI, per germline. The CDR3 runs to 17 residues.